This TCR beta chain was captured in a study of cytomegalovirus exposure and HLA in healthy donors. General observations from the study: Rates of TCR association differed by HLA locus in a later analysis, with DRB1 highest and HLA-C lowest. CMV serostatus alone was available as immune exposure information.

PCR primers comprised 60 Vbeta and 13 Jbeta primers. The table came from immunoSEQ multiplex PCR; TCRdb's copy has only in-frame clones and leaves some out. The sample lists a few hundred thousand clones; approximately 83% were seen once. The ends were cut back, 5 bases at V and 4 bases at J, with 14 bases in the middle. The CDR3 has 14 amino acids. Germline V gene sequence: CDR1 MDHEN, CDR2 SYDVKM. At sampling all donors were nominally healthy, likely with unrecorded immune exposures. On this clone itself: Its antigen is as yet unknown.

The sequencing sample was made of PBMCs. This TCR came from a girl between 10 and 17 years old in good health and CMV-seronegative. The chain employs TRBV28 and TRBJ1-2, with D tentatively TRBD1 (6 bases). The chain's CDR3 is CASSPVDRIYGYTF. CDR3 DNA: TGTGCCAGCAGTCCAGTCGACAGGATCTATGGCTACACCTTC.